This T cell receptor beta chain comes out of a study of blood T cells in healthy people across ages (dated by TCRdb to about 2015). Study-wide context: In model experiments, template switching captured about one uniquely barcoded TCR beta cDNA molecule for every two T cells. For two donors (one aged 18 to 29 and one aged 80 or older), the study analyzed two additional independent replicas of 1 million unique cDNA reads from the same blood draw. Age-related changes in TCR beta repertoire diversity were measured in the study by deep sequencing normalized with unique cDNA molecular identifiers. Donors of different ages were randomly distributed across sequencing lanes to avoid experimental bias. Four age groups were formed from the donors: young (average roughly 16 years), middle-aged (just under 40), aged (approximately 60) and long-lived (roughly 88).

With respect to this clonotype: Its antigen is still unknown. Base-call qualities are not available, and no considerably larger clone is one nucleotide away.

Library generation was performed with 5' RACE. Sequenced using an Illumina HiSeq 2500. A second roughly 7 to 11 cycle PCR used a sample-barcoded 5' primer and a J-beta primer mix. A unique molecular identifier was introduced onto each TCR beta cDNA molecule by a template-switch 5' adaptor carrying 12 random nucleotides. At least 2.5 million CDR3-containing paired-end reads were obtained from each sample. All of the RNA was converted into first-strand cDNA using the Mint cDNA synthesis kit, with a TRBC-specific oligonucleotide serving as the primer. Following uracil-DNA glycosylase treatment, a first 18-cycle PCR with universal primers M1SS and BC2_uni_R was performed on all cDNA. In the source study's methods: Normalization of each sample was performed by random selection of 1 million high-quality reads, each carrying a distinct molecular identifier. Reads sharing molecular identifiers were discarded rather than binned into consensus sequences. MiTCR, with a Q25 quality threshold and the strictest error-elimination algorithm, was used for CDR3 identification, clonotype clustering and error correction. A nonparametric unseen species model using Euler transformation provided a lower-bound estimate of total TCR beta diversity. TCRdb trimmed public reads at Q25 via fastp, called clones via MiXCR and kept in-frame beta chains. Each record represents a unique CDR3 protein, reported with the most common genes and DNA among its rows. TCRdb, not the authors, supplied the V and J calls. This sample is represented by around 800,000 distinct CDR3 sequences; approximately 44% of them were singletons. The ten biggest clones cover about 21% of the sample.

The roughly 39 donors, aged roughly 6 to 95 years, were systemically healthy Caucasian individuals from Russia. Ten milliliters of peripheral blood were drawn from each donor into EDTA-treated Vacutainer tubes. Ficoll-Paque density-gradient centrifugation was used to isolate PBMCs, with at least 7 million per sample. Total RNA, at least 5 micrograms per sample, was extracted from PBMCs with Trizol reagent. For every donor, an aliquot of PBMCs went through flow cytometry to measure the percentages of naive CD45RAhigh/CD27high T cells. Paper-wide results and their limitations: Conclusive comparison of naive and antigen-experienced compartments was prevented by the profiling of bulk unsorted PBMCs. Estimates of total diversity based on one million sequenced T cells were regarded as lower bounds and as underestimates. Because donor CMV infection status was unknown, age-related changes in expanded clonotypes were potentially confounded. Observed TCR beta diversity per million T cells fell roughly linearly with age, and a significant reduction was already apparent by age around 39. There was a strong correlation between observed TCR beta diversity and the percentage of naive T cells measured by flow cytometry. Compared with the aged group, the long-lived group had more naive CD4+ T cells, fewer expanded clones and increased TCR diversity, suggesting age selection.

Sequenced sample: blood. This receptor was identified in a man aged 60-69 years in good health.

CDR3 sequence: CAITPYGGLTDTQYF. At the DNA level, the sequence is TGTGCCATCACGCCGTATGGGGGATTGACAGATACGCAGTATTTT. Recombination joined TRBV10-3 with TRBJ2-3, with the D segment possibly TRBD1 or TRBD2, each aligning over 5 bases. CDR1 and CDR2 are read off the germline V gene as ENHRY and SYGVKD. The CDR3 runs 15 amino acids, cysteine and phenylalanine included. Left in the record is the CDR3 DNA by itself, 45 bases read in frame from the first base. Trimming costs V 7 bases and J 3 bases, and their ends lie 17 bases apart.